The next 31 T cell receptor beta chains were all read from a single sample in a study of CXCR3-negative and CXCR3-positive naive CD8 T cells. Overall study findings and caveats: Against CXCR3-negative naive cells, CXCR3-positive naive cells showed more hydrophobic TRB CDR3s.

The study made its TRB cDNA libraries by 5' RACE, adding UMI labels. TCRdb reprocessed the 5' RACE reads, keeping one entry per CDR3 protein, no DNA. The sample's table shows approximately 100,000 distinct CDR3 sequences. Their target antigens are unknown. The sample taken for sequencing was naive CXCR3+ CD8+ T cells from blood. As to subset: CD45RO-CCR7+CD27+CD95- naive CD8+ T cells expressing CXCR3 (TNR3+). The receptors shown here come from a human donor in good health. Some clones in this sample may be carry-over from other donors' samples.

The CDR3 reads CASSPRRGGYEQYF. The V and J genes are TRBV7-9 and TRBJ2-7; TCRdb gives TRBD2 as the D gene, but with no DNA this cannot be confirmed. CDR1 and CDR2 (germline): SEHNR, FQNEAQ (reference sequence). This CDR3 is 14 amino acids long. The whole variable domain, filled in from reference TRBV7-9 and TRBJ2-7, reads DTGVSQNPRHKITKRGQNVTFRCDPISEHNRLYWYRQTLGQGPEFLTYFQNEAQLEKSRLLSDRFSAERPKGSFSTLEIQRTEQGDSAMYLCASSPRRGGYEQYFGPGTRLTVT.

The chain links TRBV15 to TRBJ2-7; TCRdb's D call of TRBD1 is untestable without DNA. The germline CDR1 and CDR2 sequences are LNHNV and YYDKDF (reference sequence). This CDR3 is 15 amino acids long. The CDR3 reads CATSRDWDALHEQYF.

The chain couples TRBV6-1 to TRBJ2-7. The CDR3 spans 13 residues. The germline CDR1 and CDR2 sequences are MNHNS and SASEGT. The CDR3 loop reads CASSDGVSYEQYF.

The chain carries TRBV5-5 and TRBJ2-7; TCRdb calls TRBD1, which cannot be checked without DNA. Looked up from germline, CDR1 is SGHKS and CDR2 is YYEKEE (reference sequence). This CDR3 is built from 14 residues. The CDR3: CASSLETGWDEQYF.

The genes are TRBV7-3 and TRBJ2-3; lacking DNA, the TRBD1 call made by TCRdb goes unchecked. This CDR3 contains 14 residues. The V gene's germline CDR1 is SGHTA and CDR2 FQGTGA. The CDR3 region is CASSSGQGLDTQYF.

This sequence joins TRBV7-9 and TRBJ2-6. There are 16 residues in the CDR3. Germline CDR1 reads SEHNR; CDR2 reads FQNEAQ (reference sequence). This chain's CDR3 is CASSSNVLSGANVLTF.

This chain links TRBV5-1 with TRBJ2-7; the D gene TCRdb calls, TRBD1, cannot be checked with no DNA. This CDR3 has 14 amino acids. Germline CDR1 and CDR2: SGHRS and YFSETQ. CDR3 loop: CASSYYSGMGEQYF.

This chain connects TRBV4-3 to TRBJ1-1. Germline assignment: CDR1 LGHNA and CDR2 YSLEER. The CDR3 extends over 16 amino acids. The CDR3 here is CASSQGVGLWDTEAFF.

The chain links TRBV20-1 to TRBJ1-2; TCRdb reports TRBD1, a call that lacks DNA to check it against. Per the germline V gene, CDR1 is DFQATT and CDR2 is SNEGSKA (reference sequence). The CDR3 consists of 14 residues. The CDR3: CSARPQGPVYGYTF.

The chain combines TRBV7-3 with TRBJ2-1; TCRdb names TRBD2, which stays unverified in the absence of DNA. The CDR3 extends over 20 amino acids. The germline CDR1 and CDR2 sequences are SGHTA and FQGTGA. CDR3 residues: CASSLIGDNSGLAVYNEQFF.

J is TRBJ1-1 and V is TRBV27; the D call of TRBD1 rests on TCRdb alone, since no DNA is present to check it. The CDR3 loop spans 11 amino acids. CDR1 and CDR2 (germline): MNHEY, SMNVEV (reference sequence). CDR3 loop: CASGTGAESFF.

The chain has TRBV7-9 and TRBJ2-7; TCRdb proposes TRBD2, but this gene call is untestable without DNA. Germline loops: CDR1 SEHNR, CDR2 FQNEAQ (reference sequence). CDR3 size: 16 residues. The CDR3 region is CASSSPSGGTTYEQYF.

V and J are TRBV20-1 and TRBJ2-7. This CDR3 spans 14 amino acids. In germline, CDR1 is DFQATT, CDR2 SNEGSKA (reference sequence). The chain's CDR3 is CSARDLQLPYEQYF.

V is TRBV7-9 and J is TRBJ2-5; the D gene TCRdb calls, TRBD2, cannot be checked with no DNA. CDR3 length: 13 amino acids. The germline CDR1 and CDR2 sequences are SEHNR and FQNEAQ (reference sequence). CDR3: CASRPSDQETQYF.

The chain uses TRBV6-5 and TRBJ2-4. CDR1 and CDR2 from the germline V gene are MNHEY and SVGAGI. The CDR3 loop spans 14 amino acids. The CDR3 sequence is CASSYSVALNIQYF.

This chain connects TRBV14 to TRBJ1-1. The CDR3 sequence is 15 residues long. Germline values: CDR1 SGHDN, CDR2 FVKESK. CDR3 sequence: CASSPPSGRNTEAFF.

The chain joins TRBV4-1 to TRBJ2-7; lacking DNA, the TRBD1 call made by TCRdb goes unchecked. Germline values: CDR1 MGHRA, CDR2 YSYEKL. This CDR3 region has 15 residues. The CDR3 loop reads CASSQSPWGMHEQYF.

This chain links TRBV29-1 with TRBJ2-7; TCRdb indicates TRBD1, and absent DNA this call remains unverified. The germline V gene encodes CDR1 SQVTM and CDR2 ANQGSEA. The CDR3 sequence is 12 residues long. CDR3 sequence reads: CSVVAGSGEQYF.

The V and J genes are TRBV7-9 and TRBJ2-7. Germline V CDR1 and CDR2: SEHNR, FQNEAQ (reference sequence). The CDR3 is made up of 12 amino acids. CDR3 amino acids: CASSFLSYEQYF.

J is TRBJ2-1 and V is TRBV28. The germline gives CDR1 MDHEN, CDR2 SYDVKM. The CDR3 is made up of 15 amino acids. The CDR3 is CASSLPFGFYNEQFF.

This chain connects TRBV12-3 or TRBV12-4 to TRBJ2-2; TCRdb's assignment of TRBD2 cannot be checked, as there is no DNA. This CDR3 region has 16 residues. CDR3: CASSLLGPPNTGELFF.

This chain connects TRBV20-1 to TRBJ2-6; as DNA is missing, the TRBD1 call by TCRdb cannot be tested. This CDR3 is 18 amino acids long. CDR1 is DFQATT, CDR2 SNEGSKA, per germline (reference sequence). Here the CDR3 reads CSARETGTGGFGANVLTF.

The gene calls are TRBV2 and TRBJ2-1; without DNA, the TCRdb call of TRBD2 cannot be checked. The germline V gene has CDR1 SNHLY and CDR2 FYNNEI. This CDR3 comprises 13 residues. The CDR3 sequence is CATQSPLYNEQFF. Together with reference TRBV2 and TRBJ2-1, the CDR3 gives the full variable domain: EPEVTQTPSHQVTQMGQEVILRCVPISNHLYFYWYRQILGQKVEFLVSFYNNEISEKSEIFDDQFSVERPDGSNFTLKIRSTKLEDSAMYFCATQSPLYNEQFFGPGTRLTVL.

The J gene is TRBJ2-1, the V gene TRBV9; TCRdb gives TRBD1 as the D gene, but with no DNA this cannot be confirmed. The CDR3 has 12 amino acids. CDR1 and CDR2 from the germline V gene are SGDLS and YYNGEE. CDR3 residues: CASSNQGHEQFF.

CDR3 protein: CASSPTIATNEKLFF. This sequence joins TRBV14 and TRBJ1-4. CDR1 SGHDN and CDR2 FVKESK come from the germline V gene. This CDR3 is built from 15 residues.

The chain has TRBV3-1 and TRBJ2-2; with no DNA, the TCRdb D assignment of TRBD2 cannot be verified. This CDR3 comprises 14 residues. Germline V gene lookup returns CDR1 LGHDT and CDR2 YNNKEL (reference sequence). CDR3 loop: CASSQPDYTGELFF.

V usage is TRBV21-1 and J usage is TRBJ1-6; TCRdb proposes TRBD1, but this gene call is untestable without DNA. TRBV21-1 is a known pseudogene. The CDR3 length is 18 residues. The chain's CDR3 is CASSTSLRGSSYNSPLHF.

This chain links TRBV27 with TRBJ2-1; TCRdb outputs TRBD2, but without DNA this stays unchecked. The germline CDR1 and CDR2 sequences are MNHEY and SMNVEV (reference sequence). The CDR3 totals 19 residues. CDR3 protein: CASSPGLAGGWGTDNEQFF.

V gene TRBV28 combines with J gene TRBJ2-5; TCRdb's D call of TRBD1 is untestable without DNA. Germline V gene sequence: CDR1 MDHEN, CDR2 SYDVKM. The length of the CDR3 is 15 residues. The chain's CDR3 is CASSLVGQYQETQYF.

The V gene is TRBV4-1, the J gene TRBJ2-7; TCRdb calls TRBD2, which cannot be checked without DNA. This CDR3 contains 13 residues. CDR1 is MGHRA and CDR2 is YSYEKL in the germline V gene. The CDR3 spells CASSQSLQYEQYF.

The CDR3 sequence is CSARESTYEQYF. The chain joins TRBV20-1 to TRBJ2-7. CDR1 is DFQATT, CDR2 SNEGSKA, per germline (reference sequence). The CDR3 has 12 amino acids.